The clone carrying this TCR beta chain has a handful of counts. No antigen is known for it. Using quantitative 5'-RACE with molecular barcodes, the authors made TCR beta libraries. MiXCR, applied by TCRdb to the 5' RACE reads, yields one record per CDR3 protein. The table lists hundreds of thousands of distinct CDR3 sequences, approximately 10% of them singletons. These data come from a study of CD8 T cells in ankylosing spondylitis. Broader study findings: Enrichment of disease-linked clones was reportedly significant in matched ankylosing spondylitis synovial fluid. The study identified a TCR beta motif of under ten highly homologous variants that appeared characteristic of ankylosing spondylitis blood.

Germline assignment: CDR1 SGDLS and CDR2 YYNGEE. This CDR3 spans 15 amino acids. With 2 bases clipped from V and 4 bases from J, the junction kept 3 bases outside the gene matches. This TCR derives from a male donor with ankylosing spondylitis. This chain joins TRBV9 and TRBJ1-5; TRBD1 aligns across 10 bases. Sequencing input: blood, either unsorted or a sorted T cell fraction (not recorded which). In DNA, the CDR3 is TGTGCCAGCAGCGTGGGGGGACAGGGGAATCAGCCCCAGCATTTT. This translates into CASSVGGQGNQPQHF.